This is a list of T cell receptor beta chains from one sample in a study of cytomegalovirus exposure and HLA in healthy donors. The assay was immunoSEQ multiplex PCR, and TCRdb's table has in-frame clones only and misses some. The top ten clones hold approximately 0.26% of a sample with approximately 190,000 clones, 80% to 85% of them seen once. Material: PBMCs. These receptors all stem from a boy aged 5-17 years in good health and CMV-seronegative. Each CDR3 is given with its conserved first and last residue. The order of the fields is D gene, J gene, CDR3 length, clone size, V gene, CDR3 protein, CDR3 DNA. D genes are given only for firm matches. Clone size is stated in some rows and not others, as once, few, many or a class when expanded.

TRBD1 | TRBJ1-1 | 15 | - | TRBV12-5 | CASGFGQDRATEAFF | TGTGCTAGTGGTTTTGGACAGGACAGGGCCACTGAAGCTTTCTTT
- | TRBJ2-7 | 15 | - | TRBV18 | CASSPSSGISYEQYF | TGTGCCAGCTCACCAAGCTCAGGAATATCCTACGAGCAGTACTTC
TRBD1 | TRBJ2-7 | 14 | few | TRBV28 | CASSRTQGGYEQYF | TGTGCCAGCAGTCGCACACAGGGGGGATACGAGCAGTACTTC
- | TRBJ2-7 | 16 | - | TRBV7-9 | CASSLVTLASSYEQYF | TGTGCCAGCAGCTTAGTTACCCTAGCGAGTTCCTACGAGCAGTACTTC
- | TRBJ2-1 | 14 | - | TRBV7-9 | CASSSYSRVYEQFF | TGTGCCAGCAGCTCCTACTCCAGGGTTTATGAGCAGTTCTTC
- | TRBJ1-3 | 20 | - | TRBV5-1 | CASSLVPDTTDPFWGNTIYF | TGCGCCAGCAGCTTGGTTCCCGACACCACAGACCCCTTTTGGGGAAACACCATATATTTT
- | TRBJ1-1 | 14 | - | TRBV11-2 | CASSRSRRDTEAFF | TGTGCCAGCAGCCGAAGTAGGCGGGACACTGAAGCTTTCTTT
- | TRBJ1-1 | 11 | - | TRBV30 | CAWTRDTEAFF | TGTGCCTGGACGAGGGACACTGAAGCTTTCTTT
- | TRBJ1-1 | 13 | - | TRBV2 | CASCKDWNTEAFF | TGTGCCAGCTGTAAGGACTGGAACACTGAAGCTTTCTTT
- | TRBJ1-2 | 13 | - | TRBV6-1 | CASSTALPYGYTF | TGTGCCAGCAGTACCGCGCTTCCCTATGGCTACACCTTC
TRBD2 | TRBJ2-1 | 18 | - | TRBV27 | CASSLAGWGGSSYNEQFF | TGTGCCAGCAGTTTAGCGGGGTGGGGCGGGAGTTCCTACAATGAGCAGTTCTTC
TRBD2 | TRBJ2-1 | 13 | - | TRBV2 | CASSRTSTNEQFF | TGTGCCAGCAGTCGGACTAGTACCAATGAGCAGTTCTTC
- | TRBJ1-2 | 14 | - | TRBV7-9 | CASSSPVRQYGYTF | TGTGCCAGCAGCTCCCCCGTGCGTCAATATGGCTACACCTTC
- | TRBJ2-5 | 19 | - | TRBV15 | CATSRDRGAGVWYQETQYF | TGTGCCACCAGCAGAGATCGGGGGGCAGGGGTTTGGTATCAAGAGACCCAGTACTTC
TRBD1 | TRBJ1-2 | 15 | - | TRBV11-2 | CASSTRGGLNYGYTF | TGTGCCAGCAGCACGCGAGGGGGCCTAAACTATGGCTACACCTTC
- | TRBJ1-1 | 13 | - | TRBV7-9 | CASLGQGNTEAFF | TGTGCCAGCCTAGGGCAGGGAAATACTGAAGCTTTCTTT
TRBD1 | TRBJ2-1 | 12 | - | TRBV28 | CASRTGTGEQFF | TGTGCCAGCAGGACTGGGACAGGGGAGCAGTTCTTC
TRBD1 | TRBJ2-1 | 17 | - | TRBV15 | CATSRTLSGGRYNEQFF | TGTGCCACCAGCAGAACACTTTCAGGGGGCCGTTACAATGAGCAGTTCTTC
TRBD2 | TRBJ2-7 | 15 | - | TRBV6-1 | CASSVAGRSSYEQYF | TGTGCCAGCAGTGTAGCGGGGAGAAGCTCCTACGAGCAGTACTTC
TRBD2 | TRBJ2-3 | 17 | - | TRBV5-1 | CASKRGVPGSSTDTQYF | TGCGCCAGCAAACGGGGGGTCCCAGGATCTAGCACAGATACGCAGTATTTT
TRBD1 | TRBJ2-1 | 13 | - | TRBV6-6 | CASSLGQGNEQFF | TGTGCCAGCAGCCTAGGACAGGGCAATGAGCAGTTCTTC
TRBD1 | TRBJ2-5 | 14 | - | TRBV6-6 | CASSRRQGSETQYF | TGTGCCAGCAGTCGAAGACAGGGGTCAGAGACCCAGTACTTC
TRBD1 | TRBJ1-1 | 17 | - | TRBV28 | CASSGPKTGTANTEAFF | TGTGCCAGCAGTGGGCCTAAAACCGGGACAGCAAACACTGAAGCTTTCTTT
TRBD2 | TRBJ2-2 | 18 | - | TRBV19 | CASIGETELADYTGELFF | TGTGCCAGTATAGGTGAGACAGAACTAGCGGACTACACCGGGGAGCTGTTTTTT
- | TRBJ2-5 | 13 | - | TRBV27 | CASRFGRGETQYF | TGTGCCAGCAGATTCGGCAGAGGGGAGACCCAGTACTTC
TRBD1 | TRBJ1-1 | 13 | - | TRBV7-3 | CASSTGTDTEAFF | TGTGCCAGCAGCACCGGGACAGACACTGAAGCTTTCTTT
TRBD2 | TRBJ2-7 | 14 | - | TRBV30 | CAGLAGRPWSEQYF | TGTGCCGGGCTAGCGGGAAGGCCATGGAGCGAGCAGTACTTC
TRBD1 | TRBJ1-5 | 19 | few | TRBV5-4 | CASSLGRDRVSGSNQPQHF | TGTGCCAGCAGCTTGGGCCGGGACAGGGTTTCGGGGAGCAATCAGCCCCAGCATTTT
- | TRBJ1-2 | 13 | few | TRBV18 | CASSPTGLDGYTF | TGTGCCAGCTCACCCACAGGGTTGGATGGCTACACCTTC
- | TRBJ1-5 | 13 | - | TRBV10-1 | CARGSGGGQPQHF | TGCGCCAGGGGGTCGGGGGGTGGGCAGCCCCAGCATTTT